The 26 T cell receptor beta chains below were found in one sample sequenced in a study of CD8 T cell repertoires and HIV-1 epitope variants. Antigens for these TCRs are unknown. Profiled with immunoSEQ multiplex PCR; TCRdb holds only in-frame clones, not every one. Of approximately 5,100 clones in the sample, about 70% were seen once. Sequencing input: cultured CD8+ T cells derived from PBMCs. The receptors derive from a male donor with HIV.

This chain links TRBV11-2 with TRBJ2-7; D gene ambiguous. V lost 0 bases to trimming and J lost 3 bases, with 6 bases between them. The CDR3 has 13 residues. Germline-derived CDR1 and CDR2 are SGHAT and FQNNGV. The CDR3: CASSLDYGYEQYF. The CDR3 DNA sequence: TGTGCCAGCAGCTTAGACTATGGCTACGAGCAGTACTTC.

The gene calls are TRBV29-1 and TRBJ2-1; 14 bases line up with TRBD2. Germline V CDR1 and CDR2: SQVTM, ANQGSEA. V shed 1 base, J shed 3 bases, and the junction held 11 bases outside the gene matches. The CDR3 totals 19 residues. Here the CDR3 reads CSVEGGQGLAGGRYNEQFF. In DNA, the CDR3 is TGCAGCGTTGAAGGAGGCCAAGGACTAGCGGGAGGTCGCTACAATGAGCAGTTCTTC.

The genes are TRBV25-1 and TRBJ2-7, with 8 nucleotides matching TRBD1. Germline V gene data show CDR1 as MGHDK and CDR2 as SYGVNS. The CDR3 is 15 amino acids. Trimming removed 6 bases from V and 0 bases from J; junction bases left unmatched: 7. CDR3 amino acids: CASSGSRGLSYEQYF. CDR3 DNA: TGTGCCAGCAGCGGCTCCAGGGGGCTCTCCTACGAGCAGTACTTC.

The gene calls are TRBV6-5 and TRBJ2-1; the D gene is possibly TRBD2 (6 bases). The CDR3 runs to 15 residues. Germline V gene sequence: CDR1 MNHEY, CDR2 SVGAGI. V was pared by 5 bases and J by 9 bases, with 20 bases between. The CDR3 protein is CASSPTGLPRGEQFF. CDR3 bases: TGTGCCAGCAGTCCGACGGGACTCCCGAGGGGTGAGCAGTTCTTC.

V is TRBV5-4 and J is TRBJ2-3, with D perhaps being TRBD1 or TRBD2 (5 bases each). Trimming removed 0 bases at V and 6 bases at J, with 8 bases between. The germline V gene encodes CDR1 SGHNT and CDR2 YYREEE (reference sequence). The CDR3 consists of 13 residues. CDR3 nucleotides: TGTGCCAGCAGCTTGGGGGGGTTGGATACGCAGTATTTT. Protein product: CASSLGGLDTQYF.

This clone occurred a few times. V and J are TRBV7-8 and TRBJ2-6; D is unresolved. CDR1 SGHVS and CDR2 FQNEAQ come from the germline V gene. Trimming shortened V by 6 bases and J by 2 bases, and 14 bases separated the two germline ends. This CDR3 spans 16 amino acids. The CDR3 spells CASSAEDKAGANVLTF. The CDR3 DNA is TGTGCCAGCAGTGCCGAAGACAAGGCTGGGGCCAACGTCCTGACTTTC.

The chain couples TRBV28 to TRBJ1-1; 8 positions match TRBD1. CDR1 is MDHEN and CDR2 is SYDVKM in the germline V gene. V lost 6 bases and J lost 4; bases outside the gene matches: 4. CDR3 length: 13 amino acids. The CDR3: CASRWTGPTEAFF. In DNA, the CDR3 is TGTGCCAGCAGGTGGACAGGGCCCACTGAAGCTTTCTTT.

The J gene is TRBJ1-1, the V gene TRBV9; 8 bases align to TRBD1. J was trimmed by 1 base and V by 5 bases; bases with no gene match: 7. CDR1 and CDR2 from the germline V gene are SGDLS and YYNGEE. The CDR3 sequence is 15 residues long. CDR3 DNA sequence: TGTGCCAGCAGGCCGGAGGGGACAGGGAACACTGAAGCTTTCTTT. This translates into CASRPEGTGNTEAFF.

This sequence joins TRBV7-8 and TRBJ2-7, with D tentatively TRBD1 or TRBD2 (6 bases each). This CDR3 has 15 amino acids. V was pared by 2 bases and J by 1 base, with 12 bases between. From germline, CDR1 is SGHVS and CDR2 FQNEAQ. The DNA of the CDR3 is TGTGCCAGCAGCTTACCAGGGGACTTATCCTACGAGCAGTACTTC. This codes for CASSLPGDLSYEQYF.

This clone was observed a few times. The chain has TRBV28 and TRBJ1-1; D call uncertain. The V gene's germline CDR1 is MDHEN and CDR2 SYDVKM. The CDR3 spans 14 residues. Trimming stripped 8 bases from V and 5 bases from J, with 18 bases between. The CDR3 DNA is TGTGCCAGCGGTGGGGAGTGGGCAGGAACTGAAGCTTTCTTT. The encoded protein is CASGGEWAGTEAFF.

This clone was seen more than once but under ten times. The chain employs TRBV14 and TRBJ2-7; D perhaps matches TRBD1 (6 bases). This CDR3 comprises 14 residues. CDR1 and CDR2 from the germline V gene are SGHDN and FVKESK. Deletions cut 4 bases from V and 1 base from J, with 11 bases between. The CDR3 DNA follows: TGTGCCAGCAGCCCTGAAGACAGGTCCTACGAGCAGTACTTC. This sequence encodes CASSPEDRSYEQYF. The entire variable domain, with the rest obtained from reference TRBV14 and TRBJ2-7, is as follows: EAGVTQFPSHSVIEKGQTVTLRCDPISGHDNLYWYRRVMGKEIKFLLHFVKESKQDESGMPNNRFLAERTGGTYSTLKVQPAELEDSGVYFCASSPEDRSYEQYFGPGTRLTVT.

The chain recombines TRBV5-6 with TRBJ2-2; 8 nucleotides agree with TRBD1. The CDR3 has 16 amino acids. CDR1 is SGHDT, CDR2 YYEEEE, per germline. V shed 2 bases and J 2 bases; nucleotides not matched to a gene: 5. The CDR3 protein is CASSFTGTGNTGELFF. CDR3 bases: TGTGCCAGCAGCTTTACCGGGACAGGAAACACCGGGGAGCTGTTTTTT.

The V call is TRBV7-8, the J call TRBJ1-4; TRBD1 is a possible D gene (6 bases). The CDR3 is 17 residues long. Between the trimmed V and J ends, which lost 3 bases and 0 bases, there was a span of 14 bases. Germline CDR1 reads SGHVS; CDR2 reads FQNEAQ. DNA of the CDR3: TGTGCCAGCAGCTTCCAAATCCCAGGGGCAACTAATGAAAAACTGTTTTTT. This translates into CASSFQIPGATNEKLFF.

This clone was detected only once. The CDR3 loop reads CASSFPRETSNEQFF. CDR3 coding DNA: TGTGCCAGCAGTTTTCCCCGAGAGACTTCCAATGAGCAGTTCTTC. The chain is built from TRBV28 and TRBJ2-1; D not certain. Germline loops: CDR1 MDHEN, CDR2 SYDVKM. V lost 3 bases and J lost 6, with 15 bases in between. The CDR3 covers 15 residues.

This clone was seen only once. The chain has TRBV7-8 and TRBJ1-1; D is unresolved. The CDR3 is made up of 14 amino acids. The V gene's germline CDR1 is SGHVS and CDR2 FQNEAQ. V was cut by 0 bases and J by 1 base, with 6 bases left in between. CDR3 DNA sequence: TGTGCCAGCAGCTTAGCTTCGGAGAACACTGAAGCTTTCTTT. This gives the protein CASSLASENTEAFF.

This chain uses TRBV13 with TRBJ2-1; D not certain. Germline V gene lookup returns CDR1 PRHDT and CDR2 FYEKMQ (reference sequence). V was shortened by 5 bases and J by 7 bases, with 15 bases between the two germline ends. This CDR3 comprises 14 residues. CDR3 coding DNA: TGTGCCAGCAGCCCCCCTACCAGAACTAATGAGCAGTTCTTC. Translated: CASSPPTRTNEQFF.

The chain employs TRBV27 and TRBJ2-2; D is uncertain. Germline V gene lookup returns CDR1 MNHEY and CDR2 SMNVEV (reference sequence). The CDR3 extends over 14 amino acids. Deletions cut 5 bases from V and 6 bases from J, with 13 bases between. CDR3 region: CASSPKPSPGELFF. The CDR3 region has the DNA TGTGCCAGCAGTCCGAAGCCCTCCCCCGGGGAGCTGTTTTTT.

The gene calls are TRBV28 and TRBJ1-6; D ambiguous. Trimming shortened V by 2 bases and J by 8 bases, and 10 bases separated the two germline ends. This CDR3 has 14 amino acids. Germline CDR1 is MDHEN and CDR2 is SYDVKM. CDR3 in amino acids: CASSLPEPDSPLHF. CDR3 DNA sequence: TGTGCCAGCAGTTTACCCGAACCGGATTCACCCCTCCACTTT.

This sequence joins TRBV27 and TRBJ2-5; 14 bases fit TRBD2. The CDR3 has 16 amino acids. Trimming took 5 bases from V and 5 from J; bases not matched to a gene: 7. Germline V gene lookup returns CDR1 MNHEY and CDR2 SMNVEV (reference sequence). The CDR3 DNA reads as TGTGCCAGCAGTGGGACTAGCGGGGGTGGTCGGGAGACCCAGTACTTC. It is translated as CASSGTSGGGRETQYF.

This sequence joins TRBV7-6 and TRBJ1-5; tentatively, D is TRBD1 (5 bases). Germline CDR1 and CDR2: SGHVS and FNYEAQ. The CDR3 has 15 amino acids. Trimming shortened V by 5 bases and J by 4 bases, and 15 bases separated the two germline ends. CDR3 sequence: CASSPVQGGNQPQHF. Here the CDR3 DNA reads TGTGCCAGCAGCCCTGTGCAGGGTGGAAATCAGCCCCAGCATTTT.

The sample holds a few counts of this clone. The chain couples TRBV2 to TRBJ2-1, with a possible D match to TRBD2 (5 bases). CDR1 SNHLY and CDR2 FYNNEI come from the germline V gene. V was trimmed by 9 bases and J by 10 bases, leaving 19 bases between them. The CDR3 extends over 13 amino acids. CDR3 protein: CASRSLDSPEQFF. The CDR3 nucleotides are TGTGCCAGTCGGTCCCTGGACTCACCCGAGCAGTTCTTC.

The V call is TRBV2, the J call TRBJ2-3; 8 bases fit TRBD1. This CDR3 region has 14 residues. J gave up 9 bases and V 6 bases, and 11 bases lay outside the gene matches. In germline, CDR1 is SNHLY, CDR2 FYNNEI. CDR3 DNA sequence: TGTGCCAGCAGAGACGGACAGGGATTGGGCACGCAGTATTTT. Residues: CASRDGQGLGTQYF.

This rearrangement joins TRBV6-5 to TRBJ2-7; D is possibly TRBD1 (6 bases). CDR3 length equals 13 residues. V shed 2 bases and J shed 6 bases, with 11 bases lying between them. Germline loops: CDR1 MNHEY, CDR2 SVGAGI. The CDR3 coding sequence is TGTGCCAGCAGTTACGGGGCACAGGGCGAGCAGTACTTC. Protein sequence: CASSYGAQGEQYF.

The CDR3 DNA reads as TGTGCCAGCAGCTTAGGAGCGGGGGGAACAGATACGCAGTATTTT. It is translated as CASSLGAGGTDTQYF. The chain employs TRBV7-2 and TRBJ2-3, with 9 bases that match TRBD2. This CDR3 has 15 amino acids. Per germline, CDR1 SGHTA and CDR2 FQGNSA. Trimming at V came to 1 base and at J to 3 bases, leaving 2 bases not matched to a gene.

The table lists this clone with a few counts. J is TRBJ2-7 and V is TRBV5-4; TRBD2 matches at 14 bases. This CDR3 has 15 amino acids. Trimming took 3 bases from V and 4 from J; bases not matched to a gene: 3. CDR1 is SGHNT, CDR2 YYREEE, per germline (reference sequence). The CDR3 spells CASSSGTSGSYEQYF. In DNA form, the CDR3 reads TGTGCCAGCAGCTCCGGGACTAGCGGGAGTTACGAGCAGTACTTC.

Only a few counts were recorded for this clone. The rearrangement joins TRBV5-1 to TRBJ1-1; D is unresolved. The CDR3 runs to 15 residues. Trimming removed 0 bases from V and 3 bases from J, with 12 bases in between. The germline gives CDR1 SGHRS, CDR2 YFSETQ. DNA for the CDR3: TGCGCCAGCAGCTTGGAACGTGTTCGAGACACTGAAGCTTTCTTT. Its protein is CASSLERVRDTEAFF. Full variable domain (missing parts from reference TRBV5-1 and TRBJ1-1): KAGVTQTPRYLIKTRGQQVTLSCSPISGHRSVSWYQQTPGQGLQFLFEYFSETQRNKGNFPGRFSGRQFSNSRSEMNVSTLELGDSALYLCASSLERVRDTEAFFGQGTRLTVV.